What follows is one T cell receptor (beta chain) and its context. Its antigen remains unidentified. The data were taken from a study of cytomegalovirus exposure and HLA in healthy donors. Study observations and caveats: Other equally common chains were less clonally expanded than HLA-associated TCR beta chains, a later analysis showed. V- and J-gene trimming in TCR beta was tied to a missense DCLRE1C variant by an analysis performed later. TCR beta sequences reportedly predicted most subjects' HLA-A and HLA-B alleles accurately.

PCR employed 60 Vbeta and 13 Jbeta primers. Libraries were prepared by immunoSEQ multiplex PCR; TCRdb keeps only in-frame clonotypes and omits some of them. The sample includes roughly 110,000 clones, 80% to 90% of them seen just once. Trimming at V came to 5 bases and at J to 5 bases, leaving 13 bases not matched to a gene. The CDR3 has 16 residues. Germline CDR1 SGHTA, CDR2 FQGTGA. The TCR sequence derives from a man aged 50 or older in good health and CMV-seronegative. Sequenced: PBMCs. This rearrangement joins TRBV7-3 to TRBJ2-3; 7 bases line up with TRBD1. The DNA for the CDR3 is TGTGCCAGCAGCCTGAGGGGGACAGCTTACTTAGATACGCAGTATTTT. Protein product: CASSLRGTAYLDTQYF.